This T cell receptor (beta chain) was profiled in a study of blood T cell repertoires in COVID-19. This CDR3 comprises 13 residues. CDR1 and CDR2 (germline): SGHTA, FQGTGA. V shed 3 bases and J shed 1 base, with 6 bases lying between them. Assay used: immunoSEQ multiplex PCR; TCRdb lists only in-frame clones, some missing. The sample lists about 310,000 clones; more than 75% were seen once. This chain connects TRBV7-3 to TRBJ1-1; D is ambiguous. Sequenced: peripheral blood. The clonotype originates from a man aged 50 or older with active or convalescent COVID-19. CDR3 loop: CASSLGANTEAFF. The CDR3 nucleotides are TGTGCCAGCAGCTTGGGAGCGAACACTGAAGCTTTCTTT.